These 27 T cell receptor beta chains originate from one sample sequenced in a study of cytomegalovirus exposure and HLA in healthy donors. Profiled with immunoSEQ multiplex PCR; TCRdb holds only in-frame clones, not every one. This sample has roughly 330,000 clones, with roughly 87% found just once. Sequences were obtained from PBMCs. The receptors come from a woman aged 30 to 39 in good health and CMV-seropositive.

The DNA of the CDR3 is TGTGCCAGCAGTTACGGCCTAGCGGGGCCCTCCTACGAGCAGTACTTC. Encoded protein: CASSYGLAGPSYEQYF. The V call is TRBV6-6, the J call TRBJ2-7; 9 bases fit TRBD2. The V gene's germline CDR1 is MNHNY and CDR2 SVGAGI (reference sequence). J lost 0 bases, V lost 2 bases, and 5 bases had no gene match. This CDR3 has 16 amino acids.

This chain joins TRBV11-1 and TRBJ2-7; tentative D call: TRBD1 (5 bases). V lost 1 base and J lost 6, with 10 bases in between. The CDR3 consists of 13 residues. The germline V gene encodes CDR1 SGHAT and CDR2 FQDESV (reference sequence). CDR3 in amino acids: CASSLVFQGEQYF. The CDR3 region has the DNA TGTGCCAGCAGCTTAGTATTTCAGGGCGAGCAGTACTTC.

The table lists this clone with a count of one. The rearrangement joins TRBV13 to TRBJ2-7; TRBD1 might be the D (5 bases). Germline lookup yields CDR1 PRHDT and CDR2 FYEKMQ (reference sequence). The CDR3 is 11 residues long. V lost 4 bases to trimming and J lost 6 bases, with 7 bases between them. The CDR3 coding sequence is TGTGCCAGCAGCTACAGGAGCGAGCAGTACTTC. This translates into CASSYRSEQYF.

The V and J genes are TRBV5-1 and TRBJ2-3, with D hard to call. V dropped 1 base and J dropped 1 base, with 10 bases sitting between them. Germline V gene data show CDR1 as SGHRS and CDR2 as YFSETQ. The CDR3 spans 15 residues. The CDR3 DNA reads as TGCGCCAGCAGCTTGTCACCAGGAGGCACAGATACGCAGTATTTT. Translated: CASSLSPGGTDTQYF.

The chain employs TRBV11-2 and TRBJ2-7; no reliable D call. The CDR3 is 12 amino acids. Per germline, CDR1 SGHAT and CDR2 FQNNGV. V was shortened by 3 bases and J by 2 bases, with 5 bases between the two germline ends. The CDR3 is CASSFGPYEQYF. The CDR3 DNA reads as TGTGCCAGCAGCTTTGGGCCCTACGAGCAGTACTTC.

The CDR3 nucleotides are TGTGCCAGTAGGGGTGGTAGCGGGGGGTACAATGAGCAGTTCTTC. This gives the protein CASRGGSGGYNEQFF. The chain combines TRBV19 with TRBJ2-1, with 10 bases fitting TRBD2. Germline CDR1 LNHDA, CDR2 SQIVND (reference sequence). Trimming at V came to 6 bases and at J to 4 bases, leaving 6 bases not matched to a gene. This CDR3 is 15 amino acids long.

This clone was recorded only once. The chain combines TRBV30 with TRBJ2-7; 10 positions match TRBD1. CDR1 and CDR2 (germline): GTSNPN, SVGIG (reference sequence). The V and J ends lost 3 bases and 7 bases, in that order; junction bases with no gene match: 12. This CDR3 contains 15 residues. The CDR3 DNA reads TGTGCCTGGAGGGGTCCGGGGACAGGGGCGTATGAGCAGTACTTC. It is translated as CAWRGPGTGAYEQYF. Full variable domain (rest looked up from reference TRBV30 and TRBJ2-7): SQTIHQWPATLVQPVGSPLSLECTVEGTSNPNLYWYRQAAGRGLQLLFYSVGIGQISSEVPQNLSASRPQDRQFILSSKKLLLSDSGFYLCAWRGPGTGAYEQYFGPGTRLTVT.

The V gene is TRBV7-8, the J gene TRBJ2-5; no firm D call. The CDR3 is 14 residues long. The germline V gene encodes CDR1 SGHVS and CDR2 FQNEAQ. V dropped 4 bases and J dropped 5 bases, with 14 bases sitting between them. In DNA form, the CDR3 reads TGTGCCAGCAGCTCAAGGGTGGAGTGGGAGACCCAGTACTTC. This sequence encodes CASSSRVEWETQYF.

This clone was picked up one time. The rearrangement joins TRBV6-5 to TRBJ2-1; possibly TRBD1 for D (5 bases). CDR1 MNHEY and CDR2 SVGAGI come from the germline V gene. The CDR3 spans 15 residues. Trimming took off 5 bases at V and 1 base at J, with 12 bases between the two ends. This chain's CDR3 is CASSPDRASYNEQFF. The DNA of the CDR3 is TGTGCCAGCAGTCCTGACAGAGCGTCCTACAATGAGCAGTTCTTC.

The chain carries TRBV4-1 and TRBJ1-2; D remains unclear. Trimming left V 0 bases short and J 2 bases short, with 13 bases between. The CDR3 loop spans 16 amino acids. The germline gives CDR1 MGHRA, CDR2 YSYEKL. CDR3 bases: TGCGCCAGCAGCCAAGAACCAGCCATTTCCAACTATGGCTACACCTTC. The encoded protein is CASSQEPAISNYGYTF.

CDR3 amino acids: CSGLDSGDNEQFF. For the CDR3, the DNA is TGCAGCGGACTGGACAGTGGTGACAATGAGCAGTTCTTC. This chain links TRBV29-1 with TRBJ2-1; perhaps TRBD1 as D (6 bases). This CDR3 has 13 residues. V was cut by 7 bases and J by 5 bases, with 15 bases left in between. Germline CDR1 reads SQVTM; CDR2 reads ANQGSEA.

The chain recombines TRBV19 with TRBJ2-1, with 16 bases that match TRBD2. V shed 7 bases, J shed 4 bases, and the junction held 13 bases outside the gene matches. The CDR3 contains 19 residues. Germline-derived CDR1 and CDR2 are LNHDA and SQIVND (reference sequence). The CDR3 sequence: CASNPKGLAGGPIYNEQFF. The CDR3 DNA is TGTGCCAGTAACCCCAAGGGACTAGCGGGAGGGCCAATATACAATGAGCAGTTCTTC.

The chain recombines TRBV7-9 with TRBJ2-7, with D unresolved. Looked up from germline, CDR1 is SEHNR and CDR2 is FQNEAQ (reference sequence). V was trimmed by 0 bases and J by 0 bases, leaving 3 bases between them. The CDR3 loop spans 13 amino acids. The CDR3 region is CASSLALSYEQYF. CDR3 nucleotide sequence: TGTGCCAGCAGCTTAGCCCTCTCCTACGAGCAGTACTTC.

The CDR3 loop reads CASSLRREGRNEQFF. The CDR3 nucleotides read TGTGCCAGCAGTTTGAGGCGGGAGGGGAGGAATGAGCAGTTCTTC. The V call is TRBV27, the J call TRBJ2-1, with 9 bases identical to TRBD2. Germline V gene lookup returns CDR1 MNHEY and CDR2 SMNVEV (reference sequence). The length of the CDR3 is 15 residues. J lost 7 bases, V lost 3 bases, and 7 bases had no gene match.

The genes are TRBV5-6 and TRBJ1-1; D is unclear. Between the trimmed V and J ends, which lost 2 bases and 3 bases, there was a span of 5 bases. Germline CDR1 reads SGHDT; CDR2 reads YYEEEE. This CDR3 is 12 amino acids long. The CDR3 reads CASSFVDTEAFF. DNA for the CDR3: TGTGCCAGCAGCTTCGTTGACACTGAAGCTTTCTTT.

In this sample, this clone turned up once. The CDR3 protein is CASSSNSRGNNYGYTF. As DNA, the CDR3 is TGCGCCAGCAGCTCCAATAGCCGGGGGAATAACTATGGCTACACCTTC. This chain joins TRBV5-1 and TRBJ1-2, with a possible D match to TRBD1 (5 bases). The CDR3 is 16 amino acids. Per germline, CDR1 SGHRS and CDR2 YFSETQ. Trimming stripped 3 bases from V and 1 base from J, with 16 bases between.

J is TRBJ2-7 and V is TRBV15, with 9 positions matching TRBD1. Germline-derived CDR1 and CDR2 are LNHNV and YYDKDF (reference sequence). The junction had 4 bases not matched to a gene; V was cut back by 0 bases and J by 4 bases. The CDR3 runs 15 residues. The CDR3 region is CATSRENRGLYEQYF. For the CDR3, the DNA is TGTGCCACCAGCAGAGAGAACAGGGGGCTATACGAGCAGTACTTC. The variable domain in full, with the rest retrieved from reference TRBV15 and TRBJ2-7, is DAMVIQNPRYQVTQFGKPVTLSCSQTLNHNVMYWYQQKSSQAPKLLFHYYDKDFNNEADTPDNFQSRRPNTSFCFLDIRSPGLGDTAMYLCATSRENRGLYEQYFGPGTRLTVT.

The gene calls are TRBV27 and TRBJ2-2, with 7 bases that match TRBD2. Per the germline V gene, CDR1 is MNHEY and CDR2 is SMNVEV (reference sequence). The CDR3 totals 14 residues. V shed 3 bases, J shed 6 bases, and the junction held 4 bases outside the gene matches. The CDR3 DNA reads as TGTGCCAGCAGTTTCAGCGGGGTGGCCGGGGAGCTGTTTTTT. Translated, it gives CASSFSGVAGELFF.

This clone has only one observation. The rearrangement uses TRBV13 and TRBJ2-1; a weak D match, TRBD1 (5 bases). This CDR3 has 14 amino acids. V dropped 5 bases and J dropped 3 bases, with 11 bases sitting between them. The germline gives CDR1 PRHDT, CDR2 FYEKMQ (reference sequence). CDR3 sequence: CASSLGQFYNEQFF. The CDR3 DNA is TGTGCCAGCAGCCTGGGGCAGTTCTACAATGAGCAGTTCTTC.

The rearrangement uses TRBV19 and TRBJ1-3; no clear D. The CDR3 spans 15 residues. Germline V gene lookup returns CDR1 LNHDA and CDR2 SQIVND (reference sequence). V gave up 3 bases and J gave up 11 bases, with 20 bases separating them. DNA of the CDR3: TGTGCCAGTAGTATCTGGAGCTCCCGACTCCCCGCCATATATTTT. Its protein product is CASSIWSSRLPAIYF.

This sequence joins TRBV6-1 and TRBJ2-3, with 10 bases matching TRBD2. Germline V gene lookup returns CDR1 MNHNS and CDR2 SASEGT. Losses at the gene ends were 4 bases for V and 4 bases for J; bases not matched to a gene: 8. This CDR3 region has 16 residues. The CDR3 DNA follows: TGTGCCAGCAGTGGAATTAGCGGGAGGTCGCCAGATACGCAGTATTTT. This encodes CASSGISGRSPDTQYF.

This clone was counted a few times. The chain links TRBV4-2 to TRBJ2-7; TRBD2 aligns across 8 bases. Germline V lookup: CDR1 LGHNA, CDR2 YNFKEQ. Germline trimming cut 4 bases from V and 5 bases from J; bases unmatched to any gene: 10. The CDR3 runs to 15 residues. CDR3 amino acids: CASSPQSGSLDEQYF. The CDR3 DNA reads as TGTGCCAGCAGCCCCCAAAGCGGGAGCTTGGACGAGCAGTACTTC.

This CDR3 is CASKEGSGARLLDSPLHF. The CDR3 DNA follows: TGTGCCAGCAAGGAGGGGTCAGGGGCCCGCCTTTTGGATTCACCCCTCCACTTT. This chain uses TRBV2 with TRBJ1-6; possibly TRBD1 for D (6 bases). Germline V gene sequence: CDR1 SNHLY, CDR2 FYNNEI. The CDR3 loop spans 18 amino acids. V was pared by 7 bases and J by 8 bases, with 27 bases between.

The chain combines TRBV5-1 with TRBJ2-1; 9 bases map to TRBD2. This CDR3 spans 15 amino acids. V lost 4 bases and J lost 5; bases outside the gene matches: 7. Germline CDR1 is SGHRS and CDR2 is YFSETQ. CDR3 sequence reads: CASSPGLAFDNEQFF. CDR3 in DNA: TGCGCCAGCAGCCCCGGACTAGCGTTTGACAATGAGCAGTTCTTC. Using reference TRBV5-1 and TRBJ2-1 for the parts outside the CDR3, the full variable domain is KAGVTQTPRYLIKTRGQQVTLSCSPISGHRSVSWYQQTPGQGLQFLFEYFSETQRNKGNFPGRFSGRQFSNSRSEMNVSTLELGDSALYLCASSPGLAFDNEQFFGPGTRLTVL.

The chain links TRBV2 to TRBJ2-2; D is undetermined. Per germline, CDR1 SNHLY and CDR2 FYNNEI. The CDR3 length is 15 residues. V was cut by 2 bases and J by 1 base, with 8 bases left in between. The DNA for the CDR3 is TGTGCCAGCAGTGAAAACAGTCAGAACACCGGGGAGCTGTTTTTT. Its translation: CASSENSQNTGELFF.

The chain is built from TRBV27 and TRBJ1-6; D possibly corresponds to TRBD1 (5 bases). Germline V gives CDR1 MNHEY, CDR2 SMNVEV (reference sequence). The ends were cut back, 4 bases at V and 2 bases at J, with 9 bases in the middle. This CDR3 contains 15 residues. CDR3 sequence reads: CASSSGVAYNSPLHF. The CDR3 region has the DNA TGTGCCAGCAGTTCGGGGGTCGCCTATAATTCACCCCTCCACTTT.

This clone came up a few times. This sequence joins TRBV4-3 and TRBJ2-2; 8 bases align to TRBD2. Germline V gives CDR1 LGHNA, CDR2 YSLEER. The CDR3 runs to 16 residues. V was clipped by 5 bases and J by 0 bases; unmatched bases: 5. CDR3 bases: TGCGCCAGCAGCAACCCTAGCGGGCCGAACACCGGGGAGCTGTTTTTT. The encoded protein is CASSNPSGPNTGELFF.